Presented here are 26 T cell receptor beta chains from one specimen sequenced in a study of blood T cell repertoires in COVID-19. Libraries were prepared by immunoSEQ multiplex PCR; TCRdb keeps only in-frame clonotypes and omits some of them. The data hold hundreds of thousands of clones, with around 87% observed a single time. Sequencing input: peripheral blood. Receptors were obtained from a woman aged 55-69 years with COVID-19, enrolled during active disease.

V is TRBV2 and J is TRBJ1-1; D is ambiguous. CDR3 length: 13 amino acids. V was pared by 6 bases and J by 4 bases, with 12 bases between. CDR1 is SNHLY, CDR2 FYNNEI, per germline. CDR3 nucleotides: TGTGCCAGCAGGCGGTTCGATACCACTGAAGCTTTCTTT. This sequence encodes CASRRFDTTEAFF.

The CDR3 spells CASSSGTVNQPQHF. In DNA, the CDR3 is TGTGCCAGCAGCTCTGGGACTGTAAATCAGCCCCAGCATTTT. The rearrangement links TRBV7-8 to TRBJ1-5; the D gene is possibly TRBD1 (5 bases). There are 14 residues in the CDR3. CDR1 is SGHVS, CDR2 FQNEAQ, per germline. Trimming took off 4 bases at V and 4 bases at J, with 11 bases between the two ends.

Turning to this clone: Germline and junction disagree at one end, which may indicate a read error. The rearrangement joins TRBV19 to TRBJ1-3; TRBD1 might be the D (5 bases). Germline V gene sequence: CDR1 LNHDA, CDR2 SQIVND (reference sequence). CDR3 length: 14 amino acids. The CDR3 spells CASSLEGPGNTIYF. The CDR3, as DNA: TGTGCCAGTAGTTTAGAGGGGCCTGGAAACACCATATATTTT.

This sequence joins TRBV14 and TRBJ1-1; D gene uncertain. Between the trimmed V and J ends, which lost 3 bases and 1 base, there was a span of 12 bases. CDR1 SGHDN and CDR2 FVKESK come from the germline V gene. The CDR3 is made up of 15 amino acids. The CDR3 here is CASSQQVLKNTEAFF. In nucleotides, the CDR3 is TGTGCCAGCAGCCAGCAGGTCTTAAAGAACACTGAAGCTTTCTTT.

J is TRBJ1-5 and V is TRBV20-1; tentative D call: TRBD1 (5 bases). Trimming cost V 6 bases and J 8 bases, with 8 bases left between them. This CDR3 is built from 10 residues. The germline V gene encodes CDR1 DFQATT and CDR2 SNEGSKA (reference sequence). DNA for the CDR3: TGCAGTGCCAGGGTGAAGCCCCAGCATTTT. It yields the protein CSARVKPQHF.

The V call is TRBV6-1, the J call TRBJ1-4; maybe TRBD1 (5 bases). Deletions cut 3 bases from V and 10 bases from J, with 12 bases between. Germline loops: CDR1 MNHNS, CDR2 SASEGT. The CDR3 covers 13 residues. CDR3 in amino acids: CASSEWTSRKLFF. The CDR3 DNA reads TGTGCCAGCAGTGAGTGGACAAGTAGAAAACTGTTTTTT.

This CDR3 is CASNPQGDTEAFF. The CDR3 coding sequence is TGTGCCAGCAACCCCCAGGGGGACACTGAAGCTTTCTTT. The chain recombines TRBV6-5 with TRBJ1-1; 7 nucleotides align to TRBD1. The germline CDR1 and CDR2 sequences are MNHEY and SVGAGI. J was trimmed by 3 bases and V by 7 bases; bases with no gene match: 5. The CDR3 covers 13 residues.

The chain couples TRBV19 to TRBJ1-2; D perhaps matches TRBD1 (6 bases). Germline V gene sequence: CDR1 LNHDA, CDR2 SQIVND (reference sequence). V lost 3 bases to trimming and J lost 10 bases, with 12 bases between them. The CDR3 is 12 residues long. CDR3 bases: TGTGCCAGTAGTATTGAGGCAGGGGCCTACACCTTC. Translated, it gives CASSIEAGAYTF.

This chain uses TRBV5-5 with TRBJ2-2; 7 bases line up with TRBD1. Germline assignment: CDR1 SGHKS and CDR2 YYEKEE (reference sequence). After removal of 6 bases from V and 5 bases from J, the junction contained 10 bases not matched to a gene. CDR3 length: 15 amino acids. The CDR3 nucleotides read TGTGCCAGCACTAACGGGGTCAGGGGGACCGGGGAGCTGTTTTTT. Its protein product is CASTNGVRGTGELFF.

This clone has more than one count but fewer than ten. The rearrangement links TRBV2 to TRBJ1-2; D call uncertain. The CDR3 extends over 13 amino acids. The V end was cut by 3 bases, the J end by 5 bases, with 10 bases between. The germline gives CDR1 SNHLY, CDR2 FYNNEI. The CDR3: CASSESLSYGYTF. DNA for the CDR3: TGTGCCAGCAGTGAGAGCCTGTCGTATGGCTACACCTTC.

This clone appeared a single time. The CDR3 loop is CASSLAGQAQETQYF. The CDR3 coding sequence is TGTGCCAGCAGCTTGGCGGGACAGGCTCAAGAGACCCAGTACTTC. The V gene is TRBV5-5, the J gene TRBJ2-5, with 8 bases matching TRBD1. Germline V lookup: CDR1 SGHKS, CDR2 YYEKEE (reference sequence). CDR3 length: 15 amino acids. V dropped 0 bases and J dropped 2; count of bases not matched to a gene: 3.

The chain carries TRBV5-1 and TRBJ2-7; no clear D. Germline assignment: CDR1 SGHRS and CDR2 YFSETQ. This CDR3 is built from 14 residues. The ends were cut back, 0 bases at V and 6 bases at J, with 13 bases in the middle. The CDR3 is CASSLAATPGEQYF. Written as DNA, the CDR3 is TGCGCCAGCAGCTTGGCCGCAACTCCGGGCGAGCAGTACTTC.

The sample holds one count of this clone. The CDR3 reads CASSSHIHYEQYF. In nucleotides, the CDR3 is TGTGCCAGCAGTTCACACATTCACTACGAGCAGTACTTC. The chain links TRBV28 to TRBJ2-7; D is undetermined. CDR1 MDHEN and CDR2 SYDVKM come from the germline V gene. The CDR3 extends over 13 amino acids. V was clipped by 4 bases and J by 3 bases, with 10 bases between them.

This clone has only one observation. The chain is built from TRBV6-2 or TRBV6-3 and TRBJ2-3, with TRBD1 as a possible D gene (6 bases). Trimming cost V 0 bases and J 4 bases, with 14 bases left between them. Germline CDR1 MNHEY, CDR2 SVGEGT. The CDR3 sequence is 16 residues long. This CDR3 reads CASSYSMVQGPDTQYF. CDR3 DNA: TGTGCCAGCAGTTACTCGATGGTACAGGGCCCAGATACGCAGTATTTT.

V gene TRBV6-5 combines with J gene TRBJ1-1; D is ambiguous. The CDR3 is made up of 13 amino acids. V was pared by 11 bases and J by 6 bases, with 19 bases between. The germline gives CDR1 MNHEY, CDR2 SVGAGI. In DNA, the CDR3 is TGTGCCCCCTCGGGAAGGTCTTTTTCTGAAGCTTTCTTT. It is translated as CAPSGRSFSEAFF.

This chain connects TRBV3-1 (or the pseudogene TRBV3-2) to TRBJ1-6, with unresolved D. Germline V gene data show CDR1 as LGHDT and CDR2 as YNNKEL (reference sequence). V gave up 4 bases and J gave up 10 bases, with 11 bases separating them. This CDR3 comprises 13 residues. The CDR3, as DNA: TGTGCCAGCAGCCTTTCGGGGTGGTCACCCCTCCACTTT. It translates to CASSLSGWSPLHF.

This chain links TRBV30 with TRBJ1-4; tentative D call: TRBD1 (5 bases). V was pared by 3 bases and J by 4 bases, with 9 bases between. This CDR3 comprises 13 residues. The V gene's germline CDR1 is GTSNPN and CDR2 SVGIG (reference sequence). This CDR3 reads CAWRGQLNEKLFF. The CDR3 DNA reads as TGTGCCTGGAGGGGGCAGCTTAATGAAAAACTGTTTTTT.

The CDR3 DNA reads as TGCGCCAGCAGCTTCGGCGGCATGAACACTGAAGCTTTCTTT. Its translation is CASSFGGMNTEAFF. This chain uses TRBV5-1 with TRBJ1-1; D not resolved. Trimming cost V 2 bases and J 0 bases, with 8 bases left between them. This CDR3 region has 14 residues. The germline gives CDR1 SGHRS, CDR2 YFSETQ.

The V and J genes are TRBV29-1 and TRBJ1-1; D is ambiguous. The germline gives CDR1 SQVTM, CDR2 ANQGSEA. V shed 7 bases and J shed 4 bases, with 16 bases lying between them. The CDR3 totals 13 residues. CDR3 coding DNA: TGCAGCGCTCCGCCCTCCGCCGGCACTGAAGCTTTCTTT. As protein: CSAPPSAGTEAFF.

The CDR3 sequence: CASSYNRVQPQHF. The DNA of the CDR3 is TGTGCCAGCAGTTACAACAGGGTGCAGCCCCAGCATTTT. This chain connects TRBV28 to TRBJ1-5, with D possibly TRBD1 on 6 matching bases. The CDR3 totals 13 residues. CDR1 MDHEN and CDR2 SYDVKM come from the germline V gene. Trimming shortened V by 4 bases and J by 7 bases, and 11 bases separated the two germline ends.

The rearrangement uses TRBV5-1 and TRBJ2-5; tentatively, D is TRBD2 (5 bases). Deletions cut 3 bases from V and 1 base from J, with 13 bases between. Germline-derived CDR1 and CDR2 are SGHRS and YFSETQ. This CDR3 comprises 15 residues. The CDR3 here is CASSSRTGSQETQYF. CDR3 sequence (DNA): TGCGCCAGCAGCTCACGGACGGGGAGCCAAGAGACCCAGTACTTC.

This rearrangement joins TRBV19 to TRBJ1-2; a possible D gene is TRBD1 (5 bases). The CDR3 extends over 15 amino acids. V dropped 0 bases and J dropped 8 bases, with 16 bases sitting between them. CDR1 is LNHDA, CDR2 SQIVND, per germline (reference sequence). CDR3 protein: CASSIEGTTGGGYTF. CDR3 bases: TGTGCCAGTAGTATAGAGGGGACCACCGGGGGAGGCTACACCTTC.

The chain couples TRBV7-6 to TRBJ2-1, with D perhaps matching TRBD2 (6 bases). There are 19 residues in the CDR3. The V gene's germline CDR1 is SGHVS and CDR2 FNYEAQ. The V and J ends lost 6 bases and 1 base respectively, with 25 bases between them. DNA of the CDR3: TGTGCCAGCAGTCGTTCTAGCGCCCAGGGCGGGGATTCCTACAATGAGCAGTTCTTC. Its translation is CASSRSSAQGGDSYNEQFF.

The genes are TRBV7-6 and TRBJ2-7, with TRBD2 as a possible D gene (6 bases). This CDR3 is 13 amino acids long. Germline-derived CDR1 and CDR2 are SGHVS and FNYEAQ. As DNA, the CDR3 is TGTGCTTGGGGGGTTGGGGGTAAGTACGAGCAGTACTTC. Translating it yields CAWGVGGKYEQYF. Filled out from reference TRBV7-6 and TRBJ2-7, the complete variable domain reads GAGVSQSPRYKVTKRGQDVALRCDPISGHVSLYWYRQALGQGPEFLTYFNYEAQQDKSGLPNDRFSAERPEGSISTLTIQRTEQRDSAMYRCAWGVGGKYEQYFGPGTRLTVT.

CDR3 DNA: TGTGCCAGCAGTCCCGGACTAGCTTGGAATGAGCAGTTCTTC. Its translation is CASSPGLAWNEQFF. The J gene is TRBJ2-1, the V gene TRBV28; 8 nucleotides align to TRBD2. The CDR3 is made up of 14 amino acids. Germline CDR1 reads MDHEN; CDR2 reads SYDVKM. Germline trimming cut 5 bases from V and 7 bases from J; bases unmatched to any gene: 7.

The chain links TRBV28 to TRBJ1-2, with 8 bases matching TRBD1. The CDR3 contains 13 residues. Germline V CDR1 and CDR2: MDHEN, SYDVKM. The V and J ends lost 6 bases and 7 bases, in that order; junction bases with no gene match: 7. The CDR3 loop is CASRPTGGAGYTF. The CDR3 DNA sequence: TGTGCCAGCAGGCCAACAGGGGGGGCTGGCTACACCTTC.